The TCR beta chain described here comes from a study of persistence of HIV-infected CD4 T cells. Whole-study results and caveats: TCR oligoclonality correlated with proviral oligoclonality in the same sorted populations.

The immunoSEQ assay was version 4, run in survey mode. This table comes from immunoSEQ multiplex PCR, and its TCRdb copy is limited to in-frame clones, with some not included. The sample shows about 40,000 clones, 65% to 85% of them seen only once. Lysates of CMV-infected fibroblasts at 10 ug/mL stimulated these cells. CD40L-negative CD69-negative CD45RO-high memory CD4+ T cells were sorted as populations depleted of antigen-responding cells. Inclusion required CMV-positive serology and CD4+ counts above 400 cells/uL. Points on this clone: Antigen specificity is unknown.

Unmatched junction bases numbered 9, after V lost 5 bases and J lost 8 bases. The V gene's germline CDR1 is LNHDA and CDR2 SQIVND (reference sequence). This CDR3 contains 15 residues. V usage is TRBV19 and J usage is TRBJ1-4, with 9 bases fitting TRBD1. Specimen: CD4+ T cells sorted from PBMCs after roughly 19-hour stimulation, collected from a patient who received antiretroviral therapy. This clonotype was sampled from an adult man with HIV who was CMV-seropositive. This CDR3 reads CASSEPGQGEEKLFF. Written as DNA, the CDR3 is TGTGCCAGTAGTGAACCGGGACAGGGAGAAGAAAAACTGTTTTTT.